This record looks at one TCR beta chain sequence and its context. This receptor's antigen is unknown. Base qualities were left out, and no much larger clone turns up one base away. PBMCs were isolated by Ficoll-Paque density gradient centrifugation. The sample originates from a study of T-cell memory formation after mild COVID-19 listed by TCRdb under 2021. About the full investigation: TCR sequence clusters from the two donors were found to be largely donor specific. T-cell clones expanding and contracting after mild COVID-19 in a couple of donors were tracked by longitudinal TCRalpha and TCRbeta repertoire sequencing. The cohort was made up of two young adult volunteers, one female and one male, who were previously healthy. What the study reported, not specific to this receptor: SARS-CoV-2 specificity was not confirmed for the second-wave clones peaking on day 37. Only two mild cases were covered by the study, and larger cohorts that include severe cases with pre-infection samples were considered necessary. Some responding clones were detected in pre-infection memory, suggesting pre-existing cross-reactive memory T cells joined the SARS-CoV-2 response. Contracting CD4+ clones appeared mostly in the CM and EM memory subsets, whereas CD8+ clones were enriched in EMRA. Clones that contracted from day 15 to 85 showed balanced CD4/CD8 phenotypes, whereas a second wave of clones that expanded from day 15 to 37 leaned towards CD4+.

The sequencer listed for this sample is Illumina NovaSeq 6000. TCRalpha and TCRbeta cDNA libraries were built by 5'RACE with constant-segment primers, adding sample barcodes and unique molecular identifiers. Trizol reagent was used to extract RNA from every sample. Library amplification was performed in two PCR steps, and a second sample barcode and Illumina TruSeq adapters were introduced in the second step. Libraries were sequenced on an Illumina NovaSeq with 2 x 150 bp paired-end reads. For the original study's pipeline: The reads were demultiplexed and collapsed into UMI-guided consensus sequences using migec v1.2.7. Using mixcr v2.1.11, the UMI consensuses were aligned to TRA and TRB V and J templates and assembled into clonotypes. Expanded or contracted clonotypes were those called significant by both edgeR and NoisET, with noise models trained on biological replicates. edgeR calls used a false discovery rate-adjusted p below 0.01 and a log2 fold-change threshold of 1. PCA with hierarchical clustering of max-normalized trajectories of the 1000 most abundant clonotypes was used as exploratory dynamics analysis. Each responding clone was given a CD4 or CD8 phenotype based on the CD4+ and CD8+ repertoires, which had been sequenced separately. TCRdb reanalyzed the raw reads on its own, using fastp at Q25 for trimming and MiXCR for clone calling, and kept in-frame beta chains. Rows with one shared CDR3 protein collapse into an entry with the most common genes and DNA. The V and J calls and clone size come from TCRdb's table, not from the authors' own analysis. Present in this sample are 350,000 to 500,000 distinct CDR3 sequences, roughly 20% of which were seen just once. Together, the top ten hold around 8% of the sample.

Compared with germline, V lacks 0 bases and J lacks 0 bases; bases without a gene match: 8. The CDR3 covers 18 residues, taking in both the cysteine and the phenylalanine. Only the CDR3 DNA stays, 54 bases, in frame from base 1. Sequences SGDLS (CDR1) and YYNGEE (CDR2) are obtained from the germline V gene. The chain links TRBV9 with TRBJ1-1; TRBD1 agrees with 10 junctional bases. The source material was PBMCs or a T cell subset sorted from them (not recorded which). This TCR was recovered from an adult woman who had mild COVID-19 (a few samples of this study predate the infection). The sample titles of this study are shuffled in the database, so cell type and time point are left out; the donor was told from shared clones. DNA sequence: TGTGCCAGCAGCGTAGCCCCCAGGGACAGGGGCCTGAACACTGAAGCTTTCTTT. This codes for CASSVAPRDRGLNTEAFF.